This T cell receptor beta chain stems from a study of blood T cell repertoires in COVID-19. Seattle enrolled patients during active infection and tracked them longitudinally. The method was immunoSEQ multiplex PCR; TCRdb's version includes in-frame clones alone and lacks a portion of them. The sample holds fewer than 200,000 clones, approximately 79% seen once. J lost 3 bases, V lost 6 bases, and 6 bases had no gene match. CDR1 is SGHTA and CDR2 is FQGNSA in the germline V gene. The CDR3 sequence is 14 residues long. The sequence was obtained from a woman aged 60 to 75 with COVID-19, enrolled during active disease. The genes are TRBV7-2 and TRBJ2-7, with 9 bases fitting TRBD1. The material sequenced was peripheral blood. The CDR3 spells CASRRTGEGYEQYF. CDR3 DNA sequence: TGTGCCAGCAGACGGACAGGGGAGGGCTACGAGCAGTACTTC.